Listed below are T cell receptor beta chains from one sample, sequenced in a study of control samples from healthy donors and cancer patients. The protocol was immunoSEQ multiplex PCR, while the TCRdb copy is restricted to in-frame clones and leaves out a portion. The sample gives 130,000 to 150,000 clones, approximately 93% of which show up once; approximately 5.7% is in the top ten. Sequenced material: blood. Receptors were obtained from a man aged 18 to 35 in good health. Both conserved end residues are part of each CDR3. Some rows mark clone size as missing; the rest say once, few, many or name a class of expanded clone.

CASSSSRASWETQYF	.	TRBV11-3	TRBJ2-5
CASSLGSGAYEQYF	.	TRBV28	TRBJ2-7
CASSTRTGVYYGYTF	.	TRBV6-6	TRBJ1-2
CASSLGGTGGGLGLTDTQYF	.	TRBV5-1	TRBJ2-3
CAWTQGYEQYF	.	TRBV30	TRBJ2-7
CASSSSGGDTEAFF	.	TRBV5-1	TRBJ1-1
CASSTKVNTEAFF	.	TRBV28	TRBJ1-1
CASSFVLGTDTQYF	.	TRBV28	TRBJ2-3
CASAPLGQETQYF	once	TRBV3-1/TRBV3-2	TRBJ2-5
CASSLPHPHPLHF	.	TRBV28	TRBJ1-6
CASRSSTAASPLHF	.	TRBV7-2	TRBJ1-6
CAWNPGDAGNTIYF	.	TRBV30	TRBJ1-3
CASSPGRQTYGYTF	.	TRBV11-2	TRBJ1-2
CASSFRVYGYTF	.	TRBV28	TRBJ1-2
CATSRLRDSLNEKLFF	.	TRBV15	TRBJ1-4
CATSDSGFNQPQHF	.	TRBV24-1	TRBJ1-5